Each of the 29 T cell receptor beta chains below was sequenced from the same sample in a study of graft-versus-host responses after intestinal transplantation. Method: immunoSEQ multiplex PCR; TCRdb's copy keeps in-frame clones and lacks some. The sample has approximately 130,000 clones; over 85% are singletons. These receptors' targets are unknown. Sequenced here: unstimulated CD4+ T cells sorted from spleen or lymph node cells, sampled before intestinal transplant. These receptors all come from a human donor who received an intestinal transplant.

This rearrangement joins TRBV11-1 to TRBJ1-1, with 8 bases fitting TRBD1. This CDR3 comprises 14 residues. CDR1 and CDR2 (germline): SGHAT, FQDESV (reference sequence). The V gene end was trimmed by 5 bases and the J gene end by 5 bases; junction bases not matched to a gene: 7. The DNA for the CDR3 is TGTGCCAGCAGCCTACAGGGGGTCGGGACTGAAGCTTTCTTT. Translated, it gives CASSLQGVGTEAFF.

The V call is TRBV6-4, the J call TRBJ2-1; D is possibly TRBD1 (5 bases). The CDR3 spans 16 residues. The ends were cut back, 7 bases at V and 4 bases at J, with 20 bases in the middle. CDR1 is MRHNA and CDR2 is SNTAGT in the germline V gene. The chain's CDR3 is CASKIPDIGHYNEQFF. CDR3 nucleotides: TGTGCCAGCAAAATTCCGGACATAGGACATTACAATGAGCAGTTCTTC.

The chain couples TRBV11-3 to TRBJ1-1, with TRBD1 matching 8 bases. The CDR3 spans 13 residues. Germline V gene lookup returns CDR1 SGHNT and CDR2 YENEEA. Germline trimming cut 4 bases from V and 8 bases from J; bases unmatched to any gene: 6. The CDR3 DNA follows: TGTGCCAGCAGCTCCGGACAGGGACGGGAAGCTTTCTTT. It yields the protein CASSSGQGREAFF.

V is TRBV27 and J is TRBJ1-5; D is unresolved. Germline V gives CDR1 MNHEY, CDR2 SMNVEV (reference sequence). V lost 5 bases, J lost 0 bases, and 11 bases lay in between. The CDR3 loop spans 15 amino acids. The CDR3 here is CASSPGPLSNQPQHF. The CDR3 DNA reads as TGTGCCAGCAGTCCCGGACCGCTTAGCAATCAGCCCCAGCATTTT.

The rearrangement joins TRBV5-1 to TRBJ2-1; no clear D gene. Germline CDR1 and CDR2: SGHRS and YFSETQ. The V end was cut by 2 bases, the J end by 8 bases, with 14 bases between. The CDR3 spans 14 residues. The CDR3 DNA follows: TGCGCCAGCAGCTTTGGCGAAACCCAATATGAGCAGTTCTTC. Amino acid sequence: CASSFGETQYEQFF.

This chain connects TRBV7-9 to TRBJ1-3; D is ambiguous. The germline V gene encodes CDR1 SEHNR and CDR2 FQNEAQ (reference sequence). V was trimmed by 5 bases and J by 9 bases, leaving 8 bases between them. The CDR3 has 11 amino acids. The CDR3 region has the DNA TGTGCCAGCAGCCAAGATGTCACCATATATTTT. It codes for CASSQDVTIYF. Together with reference TRBV7-9 and TRBJ1-3, the CDR3 gives the full variable domain: DTGVSQNPRHKITKRGQNVTFRCDPISEHNRLYWYRQTLGQGPEFLTYFQNEAQLEKSRLLSDRFSAERPKGSFSTLEIQRTEQGDSAMYLCASSQDVTIYFGEGSWLTVV.

Only one count was recorded for this clone. The chain joins TRBV5-6 to TRBJ2-1; TRBD1 might be the D (6 bases). Trimming shortened V by 0 bases and J by 4 bases, and 14 bases separated the two germline ends. The CDR3 is made up of 16 amino acids. Looked up from germline, CDR1 is SGHDT and CDR2 is YYEEEE. Here the CDR3 reads CASSLDGGARYNEQFF. The CDR3 coding sequence is TGTGCCAGCAGCTTGGATGGGGGCGCTCGGTACAATGAGCAGTTCTTC.

This chain joins TRBV7-9 and TRBJ1-5, with D possibly being TRBD1 (6 bases). The CDR3 contains 13 residues. The germline gives CDR1 SEHNR, CDR2 FQNEAQ (reference sequence). The germline V and J ends were trimmed by 5 bases and 3 bases, with 8 bases remaining between them. This chain's CDR3 is CASSRQDNQPQHF. The DNA for the CDR3 is TGTGCCAGCAGCCGACAGGACAATCAGCCCCAGCATTTT. The full variable domain, its missing parts supplied by reference TRBV7-9 and TRBJ1-5, is DTGVSQNPRHKITKRGQNVTFRCDPISEHNRLYWYRQTLGQGPEFLTYFQNEAQLEKSRLLSDRFSAERPKGSFSTLEIQRTEQGDSAMYLCASSRQDNQPQHFGDGTRLSIL.

The J gene is TRBJ1-4, the V gene TRBV5-6; D remains unclear. V lost 0 bases to trimming and J lost 0 bases, with 9 bases between them. The CDR3 runs to 16 residues. From germline, CDR1 is SGHDT and CDR2 YYEEEE. The CDR3 DNA reads TGTGCCAGCAGCTTGGCTGGGTCCGCAACTAATGAAAAACTGTTTTTT. Its protein product is CASSLAGSATNEKLFF.

The chain links TRBV11-2 to TRBJ2-5; D perhaps matches TRBD1 (6 bases). Germline values: CDR1 SGHAT, CDR2 FQNNGV. V lost 2 bases and J lost 2, with 9 bases in between. This CDR3 is 14 amino acids long. CDR3 nucleotides: TGTGCCAGCAGCTTAATTAGGGGGCAAGAGACCCAGTACTTC. Amino acid sequence: CASSLIRGQETQYF.

This chain connects TRBV5-4 to TRBJ2-5; 10 nucleotides align to TRBD1. Germline CDR1 reads SGHNT; CDR2 reads YYREEE (reference sequence). J gave up 7 bases and V 6 bases, and 12 bases lay outside the gene matches. This CDR3 spans 15 amino acids. The chain's CDR3 is CASTLDRGTGGTQYF. The CDR3 nucleotides read TGTGCCAGCACCCTGGACAGGGGGACGGGTGGGACCCAGTACTTC.

The chain joins TRBV14 to TRBJ1-2, with D uncertain. CDR1 and CDR2 (germline): SGHDN, FVKESK. V was pared by 0 bases and J by 8 bases, with 19 bases between. The CDR3 contains 16 residues. CDR3 protein: CASSQEVDPVLGGYTF. CDR3 coding DNA: TGTGCCAGCAGCCAAGAGGTGGATCCGGTATTGGGGGGCTACACCTTC.

V and J are TRBV6-1 and TRBJ2-3, with unresolved D. Deletions cut 7 bases from V and 6 bases from J, with 20 bases between. Germline assignment: CDR1 MNHNS and CDR2 SASEGT. The CDR3 totals 15 residues. Written as DNA, the CDR3 is TGTGCCAGCACTGGTTACACTACCCACCGGGATACGCAGTATTTT. Protein product: CASTGYTTHRDTQYF.

This chain uses TRBV20-1 with TRBJ2-5; D perhaps matches TRBD1 (6 bases). The length of the CDR3 is 11 residues. CDR1 is DFQATT and CDR2 is SNEGSKA in the germline V gene (reference sequence). Here the CDR3 reads CGTGTQETQYF. The CDR3 region has the DNA TGCGGTACAGGGACCCAAGAGACCCAGTACTTC.

The J gene is TRBJ2-1, the V gene TRBV5-1, with 8 bases lining up with TRBD2. Germline trimming cut 7 bases from V and 5 bases from J; bases unmatched to any gene: 11. CDR1 is SGHRS and CDR2 is YFSETQ in the germline V gene. The CDR3 spans 15 residues. In DNA form, the CDR3 reads TGCGCCAGCGGTTTCAGGCTAGCGGGTGACAATGAGCAGTTCTTC. It encodes CASGFRLAGDNEQFF.

The chain employs TRBV29-1 and TRBJ2-3; 7 bases agree with TRBD1. CDR1 SQVTM and CDR2 ANQGSEA come from the germline V gene. The CDR3 runs to 12 residues. V lost 5 bases and J lost 5; bases outside the gene matches: 4. The CDR3 reads CSVRQGEDTQYF. The CDR3 DNA reads TGCAGCGTTAGGCAGGGGGAAGATACGCAGTATTTT.

V is TRBV7-6 and J is TRBJ2-1; 10 nucleotides align to TRBD2. Germline lookup yields CDR1 SGHVS and CDR2 FNYEAQ. V lost 3 bases and J lost 13; bases outside the gene matches: 9. This CDR3 comprises 14 residues. The DNA of the CDR3 is TGTGCCAGCAGCTTTCTAAGACTAGCGGGTACCCAGTTCTTC. Translating gives CASSFLRLAGTQFF.

This chain uses TRBV7-3 with TRBJ1-3; no clear D. Germline CDR1 SGHTA, CDR2 FQGTGA. The CDR3 loop spans 15 amino acids. Between the trimmed V and J ends, which lost 1 base and 4 bases, there was a span of 11 bases. CDR3 nucleotides: TGTGCCAGCAGCTTAAATCAGGAACCAGGAAACACCATATATTTT. This encodes CASSLNQEPGNTIYF.

This rearrangement joins TRBV2 to TRBJ1-2; TRBD1 aligns across 7 bases. The junction had 15 bases not matched to a gene; V was cut back by 6 bases and J by 5 bases. This CDR3 contains 16 residues. Per the germline V gene, CDR1 is SNHLY and CDR2 is FYNNEI. CDR3 DNA: TGTGCCAGCAGCGTCCTAGATTCGACAGGGAGGTATGGCTACACCTTC. Amino acid sequence: CASSVLDSTGRYGYTF.

This clone was observed a few times. For the CDR3, the DNA is TGTGCCAGCAGTGTGGACTCCTGGGTCCTACCCACAGATACGCAGTATTTT. Translating gives CASSVDSWVLPTDTQYF. V and J are TRBV2 and TRBJ2-3, with a weak D call TRBD2 (5 bases). V lost 4 bases to trimming and J lost 2 bases, with 19 bases between them. Germline assignment: CDR1 SNHLY and CDR2 FYNNEI. The CDR3 length is 17 residues. Complete variable domain (other parts from reference TRBV2 and TRBJ2-3): EPEVTQTPSHQVTQMGQEVILRCVPISNHLYFYWYRQILGQKVEFLVSFYNNEISEKSEIFDDQFSVERPDGSNFTLKIRSTKLEDSAMYFCASSVDSWVLPTDTQYFGPGTRLTVL.

The genes are TRBV10-2 and TRBJ2-7, with TRBD1 matching over 7 bases. V dropped 3 bases and J dropped 3; count of bases not matched to a gene: 5. Germline V gene data show CDR1 as WSHSY and CDR2 as SAAADI. The CDR3 sequence is 14 residues long. DNA for the CDR3: TGCGCCAGCAGTGATAGACAGGGCCTCTACGAGCAGTACTTC. Protein product: CASSDRQGLYEQYF.

This rearrangement joins TRBV19 to TRBJ2-2, with TRBD1 as a possible D gene (6 bases). Trimming removed 5 bases at V and 0 bases at J, with 13 bases between. The germline gives CDR1 LNHDA, CDR2 SQIVND (reference sequence). The CDR3 sequence is 16 residues long. CDR3 in amino acids: CASSFPGTTNTGELFF. CDR3 nucleotides: TGTGCCAGTAGTTTCCCCGGGACAACGAACACCGGGGAGCTGTTTTTT. Together with reference TRBV19 and TRBJ2-2, the CDR3 gives the full variable domain: DGGITQSPKYLFRKEGQNVTLSCEQNLNHDAMYWYRQDPGQGLRLIYYSQIVNDFQKGDIAEGYSVSREKKESFPLTVTSAQKNPTAFYLCASSFPGTTNTGELFFGEGSRLTVL.

The chain has TRBV5-6 and TRBJ1-1, with D perhaps matching TRBD1 (5 bases). The CDR3 length is 14 residues. CDR1 is SGHDT, CDR2 YYEEEE, per germline. Trimming pared 2 bases from V and 3 bases from J, leaving 11 bases between. CDR3: CASSLRRTYTEAFF. The CDR3 DNA sequence: TGTGCCAGCAGCTTAAGGCGGACATACACTGAAGCTTTCTTT.

The gene calls are TRBV27 and TRBJ1-1; the D gene is possibly TRBD1 (6 bases). V lost 6 bases, J lost 0 bases, and 17 bases lay in between. The germline CDR1 and CDR2 sequences are MNHEY and SMNVEV (reference sequence). The CDR3 contains 16 residues. As DNA, the CDR3 is TGTGCCAGCAGGAGACTTGGACAGACAATGAACACTGAAGCTTTCTTT. It specifies CASRRLGQTMNTEAFF.

V is TRBV11-2 and J is TRBJ2-5; 9 nucleotides agree with TRBD2. Unmatched junction bases numbered 3, after V lost 4 bases and J lost 0 bases. Germline CDR1 is SGHAT and CDR2 is FQNNGV. The CDR3 spans 15 residues. CDR3 nucleotide sequence: TGTGCCAGCAGCTATCTAGCGGGGTACCAAGAGACCCAGTACTTC. Translated, it gives CASSYLAGYQETQYF.

Turning to this clone: The DNA is omitted, as the CDR3 cannot be located on it reliably, and the CDR3 follows TCRdb's listing. The CDR3 loop is CASSEFESSSGTGELFF. J is TRBJ2-2 and V is TRBV25-1; TRBD2, as called in the table, went unchecked against the DNA. The CDR3 has 17 amino acids, counting both end residues. Per the germline V gene, CDR1 is MGHDK and CDR2 is SYGVNS.

The chain uses TRBV10-3 and TRBJ2-3, with D uncertain. Germline CDR1 ENHRY, CDR2 SYGVKD. There are 14 residues in the CDR3. The V end lost 4 bases, the J end lost 4 bases, and 12 bases lay between the germline ends. The CDR3: CAISGASNPDTQYF. CDR3 nucleotide sequence: TGTGCCATCAGTGGGGCCTCAAACCCAGATACGCAGTATTTT.

CDR3 amino acids: CASSLAGAGRNEQYF. For the CDR3, the DNA is TGTGCCAGCAGCTTGGCCGGGGCAGGGAGGAACGAGCAGTACTTC. The rearrangement uses TRBV5-4 and TRBJ2-7, with D perhaps TRBD2 (6 bases). The CDR3 is made up of 15 amino acids. CDR1 and CDR2 from the germline V gene are SGHNT and YYREEE (reference sequence). V lost 0 bases and J 5 bases, leaving 15 bases between the germline ends.

The chain carries TRBV5-1 and TRBJ1-1; possibly TRBD1 for D (6 bases). This CDR3 contains 17 residues. The V end was cut by 0 bases, the J end by 3 bases, with 18 bases between. Germline values: CDR1 SGHRS, CDR2 YFSETQ. In nucleotides, the CDR3 is TGCGCCAGCAGCTTGGGGTTACCAGGGGCTGGTGACACTGAAGCTTTCTTT. As protein: CASSLGLPGAGDTEAFF.